This TCR beta chain was obtained from a study of T cell responses to AZD1222 COVID-19 vaccine. In the study overall: Recipients boosted at about 4 weeks or about 12 weeks are pooled. General study results and limits: Spike-wide vaccine-associated CD4 TCRs dominated at 160-218 and 743-854. Nearly half of spike-specific TCRs reportedly target variant regions that are unmutated in the B.1.351 and B.1.1.7 variants. White British ancestry dominated among donors, who included more females, and clonal diversity was possibly underestimated.

On this clone itself: The antigen remains undetermined.

V lost 1 base, J lost 7 bases, and 19 bases lay in between. The CDR3 covers 16 residues. Germline V gene data show CDR1 as MNHEY and CDR2 as SVGAGI. The repertoire was sequenced with immunoSEQ multiplex PCR; TCRdb's copy has only in-frame clones and lacks some. The sample has about 97,000 clones; approximately 90% are singletons. The chain uses TRBV6-5 and TRBJ1-2, with a tentative D call TRBD1 (6 bases). The specimen was peripheral blood, collected on day 0 of AZD1222 vaccination. This receptor was obtained from an adult in good health. The CDR3 DNA sequence: TGTGCCAGCAGTTACTTGGGGGCGCAGGGTCTCGGTGGCTACACCTTC. This codes for CASSYLGAQGLGGYTF.